This T cell receptor beta chain was recovered during a study of blood T cells in healthy people across ages. Overall study results and limits: Compared with aged donors, long-lived donors showed fewer expanded clones, suggesting selection. Strong correlation existed between TCR beta diversity and naive T cell percentage. Expanded clonotype changes were possibly confounded by unknown donor CMV status.

This clonotype was picked up a small number of times. No antigen is known for it. It was with a sample-barcoded 5' primer and a J-beta primer mix that a second PCR of roughly 7 to 12 cycles was run. One entry per CDR3 protein, called by TCRdb with MiXCR from the 5' RACE reads. The sample has around 1,500,000 distinct CDR3 sequences, roughly 40% seen once. This CDR3 is 16 amino acids long. CDR1 and CDR2 (germline): SGHKS, YYEKEE (reference sequence). Trimming pared 3 bases from V and 0 bases from J, leaving 15 bases between. The source is a woman aged 18 to 35 in good health. J is TRBJ1-1 and V is TRBV5-5, with D perhaps TRBD1 (6 bases). Sequenced: blood. The CDR3 loop is CASSWGGPGLNTEAFF. CDR3 nucleotides: TGTGCCAGCAGCTGGGGGGGCCCGGGTTTGAACACTGAAGCTTTCTTT.